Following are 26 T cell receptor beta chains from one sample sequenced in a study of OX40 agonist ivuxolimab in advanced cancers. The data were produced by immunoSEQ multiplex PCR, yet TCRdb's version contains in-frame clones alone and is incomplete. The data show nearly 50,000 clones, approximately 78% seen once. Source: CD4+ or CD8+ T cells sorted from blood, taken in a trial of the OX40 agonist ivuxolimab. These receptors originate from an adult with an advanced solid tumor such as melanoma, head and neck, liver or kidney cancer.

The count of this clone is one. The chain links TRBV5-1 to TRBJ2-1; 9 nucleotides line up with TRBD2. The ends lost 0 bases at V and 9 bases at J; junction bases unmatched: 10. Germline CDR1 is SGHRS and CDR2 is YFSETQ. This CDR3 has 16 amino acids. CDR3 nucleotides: TGCGCCAGCAGCTTGGCCCAGGTAGCGGGAGTCGCTGAGCAGTTCTTC. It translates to CASSLAQVAGVAEQFF.

The CDR3 loop reads CASSYGVAADTQYF. CDR3 DNA: TGTGCCAGCAGTTACGGGGTAGCGGCAGATACGCAGTATTTT. The chain uses TRBV6-5 and TRBJ2-3, with D possibly matching TRBD2 (6 bases). V was pared by 2 bases and J by 4 bases, with 10 bases between. The CDR3 consists of 14 residues. Germline loops: CDR1 MNHEY, CDR2 SVGAGI.

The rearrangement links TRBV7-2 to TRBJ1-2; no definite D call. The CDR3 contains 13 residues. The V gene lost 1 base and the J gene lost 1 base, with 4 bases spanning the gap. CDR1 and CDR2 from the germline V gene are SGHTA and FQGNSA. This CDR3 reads CASSLEGNYGYTF. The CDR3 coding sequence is TGTGCCAGCAGCTTAGAGGGTAACTATGGCTACACCTTC. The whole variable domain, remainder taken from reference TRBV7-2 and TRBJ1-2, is GAGVSQSPSNKVTEKGKDVELRCDPISGHTALYWYRQSLGQGLEFLIYFQGNSAPDKSGLPSDRFSAERTGGSVSTLTIQRTQQEDSAVYLCASSLEGNYGYTFGSGTRLTVV.

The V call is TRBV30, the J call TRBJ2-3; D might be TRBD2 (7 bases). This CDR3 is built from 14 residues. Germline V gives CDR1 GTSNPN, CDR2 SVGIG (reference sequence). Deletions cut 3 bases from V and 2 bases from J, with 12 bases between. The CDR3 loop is CAWRGGLITDTQYF. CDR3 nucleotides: TGTGCCTGGAGGGGGGGGCTAATCACAGATACGCAGTATTTT.

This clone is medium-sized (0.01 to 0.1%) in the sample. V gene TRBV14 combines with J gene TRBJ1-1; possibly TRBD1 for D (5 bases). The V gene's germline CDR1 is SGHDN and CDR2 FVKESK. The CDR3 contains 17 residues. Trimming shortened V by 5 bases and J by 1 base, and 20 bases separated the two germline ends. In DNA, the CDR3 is TGTGCCAGCAGCTCCCCGGGACTGAGAATAACGAACACTGAAGCTTTCTTT. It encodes CASSSPGLRITNTEAFF.

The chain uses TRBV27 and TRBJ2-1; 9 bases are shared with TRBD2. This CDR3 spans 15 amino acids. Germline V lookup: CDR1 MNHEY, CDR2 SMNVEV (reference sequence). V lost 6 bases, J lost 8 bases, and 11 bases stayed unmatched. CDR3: CASSPSGLAVDEQFF. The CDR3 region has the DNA TGTGCCAGCAGCCCATCGGGACTAGCAGTCGATGAGCAGTTCTTC.

CDR3 sequence: CASSARDTSGNTIYF. The CDR3 DNA reads as TGTGCCAGCAGCGCCAGGGACACCTCTGGAAACACCATATATTTT. This chain links TRBV5-6 with TRBJ1-3; a possible D gene is TRBD1 (6 bases). Deletions cut 4 bases from V and 0 bases from J, with 11 bases between. Germline assignment: CDR1 SGHDT and CDR2 YYEEEE. The CDR3 contains 15 residues.

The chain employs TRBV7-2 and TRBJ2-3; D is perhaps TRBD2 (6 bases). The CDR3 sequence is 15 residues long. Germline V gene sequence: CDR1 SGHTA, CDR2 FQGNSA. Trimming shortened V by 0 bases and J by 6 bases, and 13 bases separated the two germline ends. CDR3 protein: CASSLASGSGDTQYF. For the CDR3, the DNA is TGTGCCAGCAGCTTAGCTTCGGGGAGCGGGGATACGCAGTATTTT.

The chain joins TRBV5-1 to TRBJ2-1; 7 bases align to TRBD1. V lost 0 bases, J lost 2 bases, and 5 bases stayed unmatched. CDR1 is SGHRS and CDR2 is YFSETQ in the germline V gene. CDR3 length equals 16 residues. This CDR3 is CASSLVRTGPYNEQFF. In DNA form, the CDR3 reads TGCGCCAGCAGCTTGGTGCGGACAGGACCCTACAATGAGCAGTTCTTC. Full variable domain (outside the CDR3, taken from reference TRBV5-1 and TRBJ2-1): KAGVTQTPRYLIKTRGQQVTLSCSPISGHRSVSWYQQTPGQGLQFLFEYFSETQRNKGNFPGRFSGRQFSNSRSEMNVSTLELGDSALYLCASSLVRTGPYNEQFFGPGTRLTVL.

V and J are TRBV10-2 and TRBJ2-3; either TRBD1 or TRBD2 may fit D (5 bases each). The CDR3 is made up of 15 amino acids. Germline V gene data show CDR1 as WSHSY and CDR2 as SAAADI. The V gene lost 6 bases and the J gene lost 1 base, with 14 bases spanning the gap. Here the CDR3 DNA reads TGCGCCAGCAGATCCGGGACGGAGGGCACAGATACGCAGTATTTT. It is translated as CASRSGTEGTDTQYF.

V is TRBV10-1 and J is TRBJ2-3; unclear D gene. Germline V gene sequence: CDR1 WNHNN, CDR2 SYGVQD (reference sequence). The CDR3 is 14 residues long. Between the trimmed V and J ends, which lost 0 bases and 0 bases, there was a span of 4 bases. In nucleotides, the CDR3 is TGCGCCAGCAGTGAGTCACGCAGCACAGATACGCAGTATTTT. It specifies CASSESRSTDTQYF.

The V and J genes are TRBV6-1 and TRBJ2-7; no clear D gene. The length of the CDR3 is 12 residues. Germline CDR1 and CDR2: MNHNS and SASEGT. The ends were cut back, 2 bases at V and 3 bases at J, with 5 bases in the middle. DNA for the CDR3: TGTGCCAGCAGTGAACACGGCTACGAGCAGTACTTC. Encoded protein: CASSEHGYEQYF.

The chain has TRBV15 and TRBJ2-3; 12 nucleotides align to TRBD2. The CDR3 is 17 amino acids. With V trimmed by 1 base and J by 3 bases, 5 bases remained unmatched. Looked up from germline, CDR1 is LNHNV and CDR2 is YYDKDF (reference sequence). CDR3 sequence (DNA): TGTGCCACCAGCAGAGGGACACTAGCGGGGGGAACAGATACGCAGTATTTT. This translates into CATSRGTLAGGTDTQYF. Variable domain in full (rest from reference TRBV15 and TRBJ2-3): DAMVIQNPRYQVTQFGKPVTLSCSQTLNHNVMYWYQQKSSQAPKLLFHYYDKDFNNEADTPDNFQSRRPNTSFCFLDIRSPGLGDTAMYLCATSRGTLAGGTDTQYFGPGTRLTVL.

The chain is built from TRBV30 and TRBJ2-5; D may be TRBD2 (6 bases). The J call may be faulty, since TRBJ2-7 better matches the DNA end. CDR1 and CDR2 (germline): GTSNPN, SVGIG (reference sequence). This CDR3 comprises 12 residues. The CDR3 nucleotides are TGTGCCTGGACTCACGGGGGATACGAGCAGTACTTC. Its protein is CAWTHGGYEQYF.

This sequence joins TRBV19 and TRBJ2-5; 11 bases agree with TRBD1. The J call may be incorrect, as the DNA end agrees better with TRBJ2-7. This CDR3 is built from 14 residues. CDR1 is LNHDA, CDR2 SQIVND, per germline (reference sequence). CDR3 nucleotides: TGTGCCAGTAGGGGGACAGGGGGGACCTACGAGCAGTACTTC. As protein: CASRGTGGTYEQYF.

The CDR3 is CASSDSTGGYGYTF. The CDR3 DNA reads as TGTGCCAGCAGTGACTCGACAGGGGGTTATGGCTACACCTTC. The J gene is TRBJ1-2, the V gene TRBV9; 9 bases map to TRBD1. The CDR3 extends over 14 amino acids. Per the germline V gene, CDR1 is SGDLS and CDR2 is YYNGEE. V lost 5 bases and J lost 5; bases outside the gene matches: 7.

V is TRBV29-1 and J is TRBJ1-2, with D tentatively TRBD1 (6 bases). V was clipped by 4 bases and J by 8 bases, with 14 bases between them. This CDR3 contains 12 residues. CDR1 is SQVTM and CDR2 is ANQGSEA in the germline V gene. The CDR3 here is CSVGATQGGYTF. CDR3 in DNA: TGCAGCGTTGGGGCCACTCAGGGGGGCTACACCTTC.

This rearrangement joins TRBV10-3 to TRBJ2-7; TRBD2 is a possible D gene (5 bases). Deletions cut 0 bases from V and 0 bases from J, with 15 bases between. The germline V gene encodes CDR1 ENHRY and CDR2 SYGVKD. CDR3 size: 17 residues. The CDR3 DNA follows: TGTGCCATCAGTGAGTCGGCTGGGAGCGGCGCCTCCTACGAGCAGTACTTC. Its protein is CAISESAGSGASYEQYF.

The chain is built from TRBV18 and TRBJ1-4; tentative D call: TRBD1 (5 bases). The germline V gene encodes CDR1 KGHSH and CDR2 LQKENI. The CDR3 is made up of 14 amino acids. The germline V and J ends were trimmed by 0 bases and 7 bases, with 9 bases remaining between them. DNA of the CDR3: TGTGCCAGCTCACCACCGGGGGACGCTGAAAAACTGTTTTTT. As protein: CASSPPGDAEKLFF.

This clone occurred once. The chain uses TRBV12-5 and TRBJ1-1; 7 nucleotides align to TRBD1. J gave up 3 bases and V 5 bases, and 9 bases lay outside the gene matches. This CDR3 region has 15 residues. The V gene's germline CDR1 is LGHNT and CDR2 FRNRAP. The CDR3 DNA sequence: TGTGCTAGTGGTGTCGGACACAGGGGAGACACTGAAGCTTTCTTT. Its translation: CASGVGHRGDTEAFF.

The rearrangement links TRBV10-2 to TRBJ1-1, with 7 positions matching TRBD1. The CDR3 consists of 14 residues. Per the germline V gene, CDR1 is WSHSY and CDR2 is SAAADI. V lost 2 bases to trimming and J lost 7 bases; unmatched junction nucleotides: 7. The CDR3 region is CASSETRQGGEAFF. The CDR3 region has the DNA TGCGCCAGCAGTGAGACCCGACAGGGTGGTGAAGCTTTCTTT.

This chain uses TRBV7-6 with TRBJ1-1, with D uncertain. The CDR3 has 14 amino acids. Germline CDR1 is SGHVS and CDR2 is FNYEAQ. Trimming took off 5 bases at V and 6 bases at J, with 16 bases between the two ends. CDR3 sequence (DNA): TGTGCCAGCAGCCGTACGGTGGGAAGCCCTGAAGCTTTCTTT. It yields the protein CASSRTVGSPEAFF.

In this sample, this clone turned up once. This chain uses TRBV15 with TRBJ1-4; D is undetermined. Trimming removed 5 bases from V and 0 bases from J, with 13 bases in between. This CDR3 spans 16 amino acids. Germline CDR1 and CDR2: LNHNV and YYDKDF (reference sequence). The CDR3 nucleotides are TGTGCCACCAGCGGCGACCCTAACACAACTAATGAAAAACTGTTTTTT. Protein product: CATSGDPNTTNEKLFF.

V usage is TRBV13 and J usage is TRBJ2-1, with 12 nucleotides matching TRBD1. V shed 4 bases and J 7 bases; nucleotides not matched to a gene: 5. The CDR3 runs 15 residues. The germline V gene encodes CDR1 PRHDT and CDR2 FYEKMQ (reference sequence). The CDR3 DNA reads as TGTGCCAGCAGCTCTCCGGGACAGGGGGCGAATGAGCAGTTCTTC. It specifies CASSSPGQGANEQFF.

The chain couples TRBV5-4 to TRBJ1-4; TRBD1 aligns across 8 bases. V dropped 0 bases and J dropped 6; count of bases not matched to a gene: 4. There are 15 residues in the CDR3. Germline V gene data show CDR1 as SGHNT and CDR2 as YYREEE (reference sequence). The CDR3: CASSLGPGQDEKLFF. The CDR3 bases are TGTGCCAGCAGCTTGGGACCGGGACAGGATGAAAAACTGTTTTTT.

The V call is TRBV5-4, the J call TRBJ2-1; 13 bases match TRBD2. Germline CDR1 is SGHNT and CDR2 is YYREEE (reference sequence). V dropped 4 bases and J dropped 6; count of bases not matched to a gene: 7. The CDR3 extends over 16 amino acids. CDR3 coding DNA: TGTGCCAGCAGCCCTATGACTAGCGGGAGGCTCAATGAGCAGTTCTTC. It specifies CASSPMTSGRLNEQFF.